This T cell receptor (beta chain) was recovered during a study of shared clonotypes between healthy human individuals. Using immunoSEQ multiplex PCR, the repertoire was profiled, and TCRdb retains in-frame clones only, with some absent. The sample yields about 2.1 million clones, 93% seen once. Study-wide findings and caveats: Some clonotypes were shared by all four sorted-subset donors, while others were not shared. The non-shared ones had lower generation probabilities than the shared ones.

The CDR3 consists of 15 residues. J lost 5 bases, V lost 0 bases, and 2 bases had no gene match. CDR1 and CDR2 (germline): SGDLS, YYNGEE. As concerns this clone: As yet, its antigen is unknown. Within the sample, other DNA sequences also encode this same CDR3.

Selected positively for CCR7 and CD45RO-negative, naive CD8 cells excluded terminally differentiated effector memory CD45RA+ cells. The TCR was taken from a man aged 18 to 30 in good health. Some clones in this sample may be carry-over from other donors' samples. The chain combines TRBV9 with TRBJ2-1; 10 bases fit TRBD1. Sequencing used naive CD8+ T cells from PBMCs. CDR3 loop: CASSVAGTGDNEQFF. For the CDR3, the DNA is TGTGCCAGCAGCGTAGCTGGGACAGGGGACAATGAGCAGTTCTTC.